These 30 T cell receptor beta chains were sequenced from one sample in a study of technical replicates of blood from several donors. The protocol was immunoSEQ multiplex PCR, while the TCRdb copy is restricted to in-frame clones and leaves out a portion. The repertoire holds 50,000 to 65,000 clones, 80% to 95% seen once, with 3.5% to 5% in the top ten. Sample: PBMCs. These receptors were obtained from a human donor in good health. Some clones in this sample may be carry-over from other donors' samples.

This sequence joins TRBV6-5 and TRBJ2-3; TRBD2 matches 7 bases. With 8 bases clipped from V and 6 bases from J, the junction kept 11 bases outside the gene matches. Germline V lookup: CDR1 MNHEY, CDR2 SVGAGI. CDR3 length: 14 residues. CDR3 amino acids: CASSGRREGDTQYF. Written as DNA, the CDR3 is TGTGCCAGCTCCGGGAGGAGGGAGGGGGATACGCAGTATTTT.

The rearrangement links TRBV5-5 to TRBJ1-1, with D perhaps TRBD1 (6 bases). The germline CDR1 and CDR2 sequences are SGHKS and YYEKEE (reference sequence). CDR3 length equals 17 residues. V was trimmed by 0 bases and J by 2 bases, leaving 17 bases between them. The CDR3 DNA reads as TGTGCCAGCAGCTTGGTACTTTCTGGGGGCGAAAACACTGAAGCTTTCTTT. Translation: CASSLVLSGGENTEAFF.

The V gene is TRBV6-1, the J gene TRBJ1-6; possible D gene TRBD1, 6 bases. The germline V gene has CDR1 MNHNS and CDR2 SASEGT. The ends were cut back, 1 base at V and 9 bases at J, with 10 bases in the middle. CDR3 size: 14 residues. Written as DNA, the CDR3 is TGTGCCAGCAGTGAAGAAAACAGGGTTTCACCCCTCCACTTT. It codes for CASSEENRVSPLHF.

This chain uses TRBV6-5 with TRBJ1-4; D gene ambiguous. The CDR3 is 15 residues long. Trimming removed 0 bases at V and 6 bases at J, with 11 bases between. Germline V CDR1 and CDR2: MNHEY, SVGAGI. CDR3 protein: CASSYSRADHEKLFF. In nucleotides, the CDR3 is TGTGCCAGCAGTTACTCGAGGGCAGACCATGAAAAACTGTTTTTT.

The chain combines TRBV9 with TRBJ2-1; D remains ambiguous. V was shortened by 8 bases and J by 0 bases, with 9 bases between the two germline ends. In germline, CDR1 is SGDLS, CDR2 YYNGEE. The CDR3 runs to 13 residues. DNA of the CDR3: TGTGCCAGTTTATGCGCCTCCTACAATGAGCAGTTCTTC. Protein product: CASLCASYNEQFF. The full variable domain, its missing parts supplied by reference TRBV9 and TRBJ2-1, is DSGVTQTPKHLITATGQRVTLRCSPRSGDLSVYWYQQSLDQGLQFLIQYYNGEERAKGNILERFSAQQFPDLHSELNLSSLELGDSALYFCASLCASYNEQFFGPGTRLTVL.

The chain recombines TRBV7-2 with TRBJ2-1; 8 bases agree with TRBD2. The CDR3 length is 12 residues. From germline, CDR1 is SGHTA and CDR2 FQGNSA. After removal of 4 bases from V and 15 bases from J, the junction contained 8 bases not matched to a gene. Here the CDR3 DNA reads TGTGCCAGCAGCTCCTCGGGACTAGAAACGTTCTTC. This codes for CASSSSGLETFF.

The chain couples TRBV5-6 to TRBJ2-7; tentatively, D is TRBD1 (5 bases). In germline, CDR1 is SGHDT, CDR2 YYEEEE. V lost 4 bases and J lost 5, with 16 bases in between. The CDR3 extends over 14 amino acids. The CDR3 loop is CASSPWAGMNEQYF. CDR3 DNA sequence: TGTGCCAGCAGCCCCTGGGCAGGGATGAACGAGCAGTACTTC.

The chain couples TRBV7-3 to TRBJ2-5; 15 bases are shared with TRBD2. Germline CDR1 and CDR2: SGHTA and FQGTGA. The CDR3 runs to 17 residues. Germline trimming cut 2 bases from V and 5 bases from J; bases unmatched to any gene: 6. CDR3 in DNA: TGTGCCAGCAGCTTAGGACTAGCGGGAGGGCCCCAGGAGACCCAGTACTTC. Translation gives CASSLGLAGGPQETQYF.

In DNA form, the CDR3 reads TGTGCCAGCAGCGTAGCGTCGGGAGGGTACAATGAGCAGTTCTTC. Protein: CASSVASGGYNEQFF. This chain connects TRBV9 to TRBJ2-1, with 8 nucleotides matching TRBD2. Per germline, CDR1 SGDLS and CDR2 YYNGEE. The CDR3 loop spans 15 amino acids. J was trimmed by 4 bases and V by 0 bases; bases with no gene match: 3.

The chain recombines TRBV6-1 with TRBJ1-1, with D unclear. V gave up 1 base and J gave up 1 base, with 13 bases separating them. CDR1 MNHNS and CDR2 SASEGT come from the germline V gene. CDR3 length: 16 amino acids. The CDR3: CASSEEVGSWNTEAFF. CDR3 nucleotides: TGTGCCAGCAGTGAAGAGGTGGGCAGCTGGAACACTGAAGCTTTCTTT.

This chain connects TRBV7-2 to TRBJ2-3; TRBD1 matches 8 bases. This CDR3 spans 15 amino acids. In germline, CDR1 is SGHTA, CDR2 FQGNSA. Trimming at V came to 3 bases and at J to 1 base, leaving 3 bases not matched to a gene. CDR3 sequence: CASSFRGRGTDTQYF. The DNA of the CDR3 is TGTGCCAGCAGCTTCAGGGGGCGCGGCACAGATACGCAGTATTTT.

By proportion, this clone is medium-sized (0.01 to 0.1%). This chain links TRBV29-1 with TRBJ1-2, with 8 bases fitting TRBD1. This CDR3 comprises 13 residues. The V segment lost 3 bases and the J segment 4 bases; nucleotides outside the gene matches: 4. Germline CDR1 and CDR2: SQVTM and ANQGSEA. This CDR3 reads CSVETGVLYGYTF. The CDR3 region has the DNA TGCAGCGTTGAGACAGGGGTCCTCTATGGCTACACCTTC. Full variable domain (rest looked up from reference TRBV29-1 and TRBJ1-2): SAVISQKPSRDICQRGTSLTIQCQVDSQVTMMFWYRQQPGQSLTLIATANQGSEATYESGFVIDKFPISRPNLTFSTLTVSNMSPEDSSIYLCSVETGVLYGYTFGSGTRLTVV.

CDR3 nucleotide sequence: TGTGCCAGCAGGGAGCAGGGATCCTACGAGCAGTACTTC. It specifies CASREQGSYEQYF. The genes are TRBV7-2 and TRBJ2-7; a weak D match, TRBD1 (5 bases). The germline V gene has CDR1 SGHTA and CDR2 FQGNSA. The CDR3 runs to 13 residues. Deletions cut 6 bases from V and 1 base from J, with 10 bases between.

V is TRBV2 and J is TRBJ2-2; D is ambiguous. This CDR3 contains 12 residues. The germline V and J ends were trimmed by 2 bases and 8 bases, with 6 bases remaining between them. Germline-derived CDR1 and CDR2 are SNHLY and FYNNEI. Here the CDR3 DNA reads TGTGCCAGCAGTGAACAGTCGGGGGAGCTGTTTTTT. Its translation is CASSEQSGELFF.

This chain links TRBV7-3 with TRBJ2-1; D is undetermined. Germline lookup yields CDR1 SGHTA and CDR2 FQGTGA. Trimming removed 3 bases from V and 5 bases from J, with 5 bases in between. CDR3 length: 12 residues. CDR3 coding DNA: TGTGCCAGCAGCTTTAGTCACAATGAGCAGTTCTTC. Translated: CASSFSHNEQFF.

This chain links TRBV19 with TRBJ1-2; 8 nucleotides line up with TRBD1. The CDR3 length is 14 residues. J gave up 4 bases and V 5 bases, and 6 bases lay outside the gene matches. From germline, CDR1 is LNHDA and CDR2 SQIVND (reference sequence). The CDR3 DNA sequence: TGTGCCAGTAGTCCGACAGGGGCGATCTATGGCTACACCTTC. Protein: CASSPTGAIYGYTF.

The chain links TRBV4-2 to TRBJ2-2; 8 nucleotides agree with TRBD2. The J segment lost 3 bases and the V segment lost 4 bases, leaving 1 base of the junction unmatched. The germline V gene encodes CDR1 LGHNA and CDR2 YNFKEQ. This CDR3 has 14 amino acids. CDR3 DNA: TGTGCCAGCAGCCTACTAGCGGACACCGGGGAGCTGTTTTTT. It encodes CASSLLADTGELFF.

This chain links TRBV7-9 with TRBJ1-1; D is ambiguous. V lost 4 bases and J 0 bases, leaving 15 bases between the germline ends. Germline CDR1 is SEHNR and CDR2 is FQNEAQ (reference sequence). The CDR3 length is 16 residues. The CDR3, as DNA: TGTGCCAGCAGCTACCGGCAGAGGGTTATGAACACTGAAGCTTTCTTT. Residues: CASSYRQRVMNTEAFF.

J is TRBJ2-1 and V is TRBV19, with D uncertain. Trimming shortened V by 6 bases and J by 2 bases, and 17 bases separated the two germline ends. CDR3 length equals 16 residues. Germline assignment: CDR1 LNHDA and CDR2 SQIVND (reference sequence). CDR3 sequence: CASREFLYGPYNEQFF. The CDR3 DNA follows: TGTGCCAGTAGAGAGTTTCTGTACGGTCCCTACAATGAGCAGTTCTTC.

This chain links TRBV29-1 with TRBJ2-7; TRBD2 aligns across 11 bases. V was pared by 7 bases and J by 5 bases, with 13 bases of the junction left unmatched. The CDR3 is made up of 15 amino acids. The V gene's germline CDR1 is SQVTM and CDR2 ANQGSEA. Here the CDR3 reads CSAEVTSGRLDEQYF. Here the CDR3 DNA reads TGCAGCGCCGAGGTCACTAGCGGGAGATTGGACGAGCAGTACTTC.

This rearrangement joins TRBV4-3 to TRBJ2-7, with 7 bases lining up with TRBD2. The V segment lost 4 bases and the J segment 3 bases; nucleotides outside the gene matches: 15. CDR1 and CDR2 (germline): LGHNA, YSLEER. This CDR3 spans 17 amino acids. The CDR3 reads CASSRQWGGSFIYEQYF. CDR3 sequence (DNA): TGCGCCAGCAGCCGGCAGTGGGGCGGGAGTTTCATCTACGAGCAGTACTTC.

The rearrangement uses TRBV11-1 and TRBJ2-3; weak D call: TRBD2 (5 bases). With 5 bases removed from V and 6 bases from J, the gap between germline ends came to 21 bases. Looked up from germline, CDR1 is SGHAT and CDR2 is FQDESV (reference sequence). The CDR3 contains 16 residues. The CDR3 region is CASSHSLGLFADTQYF. CDR3 DNA sequence: TGTGCCAGCAGCCATAGCTTAGGACTGTTTGCCGATACGCAGTATTTT.

CDR3 in DNA: TGTGCTAGTGGTTTAACTAGCGACGCCTACAATGAGCAGTTCTTC. Amino acids: CASGLTSDAYNEQFF. The chain couples TRBV12-5 to TRBJ2-1; 7 nucleotides align to TRBD2. The CDR3 spans 15 residues. The V segment lost 3 bases and the J segment 2 bases; nucleotides outside the gene matches: 4. Germline values: CDR1 LGHNT, CDR2 FRNRAP.

The CDR3, as DNA: TGCAGCGCCGCCGCGGGGGGTCAAGAGACCCAGTACTTC. Its protein product is CSAAAGGQETQYF. The J gene is TRBJ2-5, the V gene TRBV29-1, with 8 bases fitting TRBD2. This CDR3 region has 13 residues. Trimming cost V 7 bases and J 2 bases; bases outside gene matches: 6. CDR1 is SQVTM and CDR2 is ANQGSEA in the germline V gene.

V gene TRBV5-1 combines with J gene TRBJ2-7; weak D call: TRBD1 (6 bases). Trimming took off 2 bases at V and 6 bases at J, with 18 bases between the two ends. Germline CDR1 is SGHRS and CDR2 is YFSETQ. The length of the CDR3 is 15 residues. The CDR3 sequence is CASSFASTGRGEQYF. CDR3 in DNA: TGCGCCAGCAGCTTCGCTTCGACAGGAAGGGGCGAGCAGTACTTC.

The chain is built from TRBV9 and TRBJ2-3, with 10 nucleotides matching TRBD1. Germline CDR1 reads SGDLS; CDR2 reads YYNGEE. This CDR3 has 14 residues. V lost 3 bases, J lost 5 bases, and 3 bases stayed unmatched. As DNA, the CDR3 is TGTGCCAGCAGCGCGGGACAGGGGATAGATACGCAGTATTTT. Its translation: CASSAGQGIDTQYF.

The V and J genes are TRBV29-1 and TRBJ1-2, with no clear D. CDR1 SQVTM and CDR2 ANQGSEA come from the germline V gene. The ends were cut back, 5 bases at V and 0 bases at J, with 7 bases in the middle. CDR3 length: 12 residues. The CDR3 is CSVWSANYGYTF. The CDR3, as DNA: TGCAGCGTTTGGAGCGCTAACTATGGCTACACCTTC.

This chain connects TRBV6-1 to TRBJ1-1, with a possible D match to TRBD1 (5 bases). The length of the CDR3 is 14 residues. The germline CDR1 and CDR2 sequences are MNHNS and SASEGT. V was cut by 0 bases and J by 7 bases, with 12 bases left in between. CDR3 in amino acids: CASSEALTAFEAFF. Written as DNA, the CDR3 is TGTGCCAGCAGTGAAGCGTTGACAGCCTTTGAAGCTTTCTTT.

V is TRBV11-2 and J is TRBJ2-2, with 7 bases aligning to TRBD2. The V and J ends lost 1 base and 3 bases, in that order; junction bases with no gene match: 2. Germline CDR1 is SGHAT and CDR2 is FQNNGV. CDR3 size: 15 residues. The CDR3 region is CASSLGGGYTGELFF. The CDR3 bases are TGTGCCAGCAGCTTAGGGGGGGGATACACCGGGGAGCTGTTTTTT.

The chain has TRBV6-7 and TRBJ2-1, with TRBD1 as a possible D gene (5 bases). TRBV6-7 carries the ORF label, with uncertain function. CDR3 length: 17 amino acids. V lost 0 bases, J lost 7 bases, and 19 bases lay in between. The CDR3 here is CASSYSGRKGAGNEQFF. CDR3 DNA: TGTGCCAGCAGTTACTCTGGGCGGAAGGGCGCAGGGAATGAGCAGTTCTTC.